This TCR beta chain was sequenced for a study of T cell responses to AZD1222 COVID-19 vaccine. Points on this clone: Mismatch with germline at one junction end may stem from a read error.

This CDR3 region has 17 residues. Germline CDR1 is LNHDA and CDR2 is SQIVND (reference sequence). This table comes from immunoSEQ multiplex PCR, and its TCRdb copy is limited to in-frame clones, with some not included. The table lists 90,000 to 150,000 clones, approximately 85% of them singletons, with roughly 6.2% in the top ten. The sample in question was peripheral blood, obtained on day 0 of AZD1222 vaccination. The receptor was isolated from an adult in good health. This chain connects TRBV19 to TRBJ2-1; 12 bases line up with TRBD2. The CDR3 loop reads CASSIFWTSGAGNGQFF. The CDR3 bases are TGTGCCAGTAGTATATTCTGGACTAGCGGGGCGGGCAATGGGCAGTTCTTC.